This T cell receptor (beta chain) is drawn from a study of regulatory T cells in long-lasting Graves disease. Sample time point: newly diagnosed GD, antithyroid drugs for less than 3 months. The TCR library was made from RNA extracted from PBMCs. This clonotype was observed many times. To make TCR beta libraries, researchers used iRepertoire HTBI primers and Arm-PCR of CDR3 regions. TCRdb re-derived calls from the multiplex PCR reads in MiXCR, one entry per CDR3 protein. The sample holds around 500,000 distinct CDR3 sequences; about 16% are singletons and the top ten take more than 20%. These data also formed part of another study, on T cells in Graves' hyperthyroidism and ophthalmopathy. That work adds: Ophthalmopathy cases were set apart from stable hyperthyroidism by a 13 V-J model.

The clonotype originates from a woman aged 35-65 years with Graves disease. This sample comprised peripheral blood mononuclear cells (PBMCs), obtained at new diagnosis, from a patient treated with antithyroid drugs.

The CDR3 bases are TGCGCCAGCAGTCCCTGGCAGGGGGCGTCTGAAGCTTTCTTT. It translates to CASSPWQGASEAFF. This sequence joins TRBV5-1 and TRBJ1-1; 8 positions agree with TRBD1. With V trimmed by 5 bases and J by 6 bases, 9 bases remained unmatched. The germline gives CDR1 SGHRS, CDR2 YFSETQ. CDR3 length: 14 amino acids.